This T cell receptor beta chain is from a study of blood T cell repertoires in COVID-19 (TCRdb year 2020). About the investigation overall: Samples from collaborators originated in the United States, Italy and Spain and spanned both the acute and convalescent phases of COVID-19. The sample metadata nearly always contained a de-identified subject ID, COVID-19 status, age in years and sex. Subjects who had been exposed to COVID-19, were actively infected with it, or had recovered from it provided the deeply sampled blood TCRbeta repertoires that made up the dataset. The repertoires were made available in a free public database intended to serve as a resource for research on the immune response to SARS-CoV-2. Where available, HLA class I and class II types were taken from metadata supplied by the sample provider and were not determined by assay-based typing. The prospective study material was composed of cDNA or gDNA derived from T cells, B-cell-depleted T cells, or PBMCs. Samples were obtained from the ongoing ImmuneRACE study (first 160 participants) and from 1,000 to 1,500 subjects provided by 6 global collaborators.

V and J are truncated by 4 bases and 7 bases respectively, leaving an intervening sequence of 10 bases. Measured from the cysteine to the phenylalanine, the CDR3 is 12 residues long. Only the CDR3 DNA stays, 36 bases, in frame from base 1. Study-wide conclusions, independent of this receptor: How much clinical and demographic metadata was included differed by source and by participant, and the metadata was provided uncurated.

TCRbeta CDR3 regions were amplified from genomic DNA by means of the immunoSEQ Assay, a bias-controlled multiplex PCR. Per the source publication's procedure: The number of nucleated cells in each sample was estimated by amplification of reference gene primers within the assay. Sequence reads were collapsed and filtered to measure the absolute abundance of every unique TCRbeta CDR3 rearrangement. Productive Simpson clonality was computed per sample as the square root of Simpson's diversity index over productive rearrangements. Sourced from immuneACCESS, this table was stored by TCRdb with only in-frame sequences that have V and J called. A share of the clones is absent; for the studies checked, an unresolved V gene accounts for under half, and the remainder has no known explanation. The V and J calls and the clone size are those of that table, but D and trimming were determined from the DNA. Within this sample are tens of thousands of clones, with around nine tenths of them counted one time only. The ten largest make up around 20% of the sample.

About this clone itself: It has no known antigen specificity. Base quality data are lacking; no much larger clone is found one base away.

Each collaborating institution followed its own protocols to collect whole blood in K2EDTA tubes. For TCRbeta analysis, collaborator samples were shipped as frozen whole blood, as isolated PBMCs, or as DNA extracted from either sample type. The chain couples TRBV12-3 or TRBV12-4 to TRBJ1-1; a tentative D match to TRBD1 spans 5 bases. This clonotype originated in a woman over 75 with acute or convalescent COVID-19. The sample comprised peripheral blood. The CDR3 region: CASSSSQVEAFF. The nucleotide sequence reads TGTGCCAGCAGTTCCTCACAGGTTGAAGCTTTCTTT.